Presented here are 20 T cell receptor beta chains from one specimen sequenced in a study of Tregs in tolerant kidney transplant recipients. Profiling relied on immunoSEQ multiplex PCR, and the TCRdb table lists in-frame clones only, not all of them. Among roughly 4,000 clones listed, around 60% were seen once. Their antigens remain unidentified. Input material: CD8+ T cells from blood cultured with allogeneic cells. These receptors were collected from a human donor in good health.

This rearrangement joins TRBV25-1 to TRBJ2-5; tentatively, D is TRBD1 (6 bases). Trimming shortened V by 2 bases and J by 2 bases, and 9 bases separated the two germline ends. The length of the CDR3 is 14 residues. CDR1 MGHDK and CDR2 SYGVNS come from the germline V gene. The CDR3 nucleotides read TGTGCCAGCAGTGAAGGTAGGGGGCAAGAGACCCAGTACTTC. The encoded protein is CASSEGRGQETQYF.

CDR3 in DNA: TGTGCCAGCAGCCCACCGGACAGGGGCGGCACAGATACGCAGTATTTT. This sequence encodes CASSPPDRGGTDTQYF. This chain links TRBV11-1 with TRBJ2-3; TRBD1 matches at 9 bases. The V and J ends lost 5 bases and 1 base, in that order; junction bases with no gene match: 7. Looked up from germline, CDR1 is SGHAT and CDR2 is FQDESV (reference sequence). CDR3 length equals 16 residues.

The sample holds a few counts of this clone. The chain has TRBV13 and TRBJ2-1, with D tentatively TRBD1 (6 bases). The CDR3 runs to 15 residues. The V and J ends lost 4 bases and 3 bases respectively, with 13 bases between them. CDR1 and CDR2 (germline): PRHDT, FYEKMQ (reference sequence). The CDR3 sequence: CASSSEDRDYNEQFF. The DNA for the CDR3 is TGTGCCAGCAGCTCAGAGGACAGAGACTACAATGAGCAGTTCTTC.

The chain employs TRBV27 and TRBJ2-1, with 7 bases matching TRBD1. The CDR3 totals 17 residues. Trimming took 5 bases from V and 3 from J; bases not matched to a gene: 13. Germline V lookup: CDR1 MNHEY, CDR2 SMNVEV (reference sequence). CDR3 bases: TGTGCCAGCAGTACCCCCTTGAGACAGGGCATCTACAATGAGCAGTTCTTC. Translating it yields CASSTPLRQGIYNEQFF.

The rearrangement uses TRBV7-2 and TRBJ2-7; 7 bases map to TRBD1. Germline CDR1 and CDR2: SGHTA and FQGNSA. Germline trimming cut 4 bases from V and 2 bases from J; bases unmatched to any gene: 5. The CDR3 spans 14 residues. The CDR3 region has the DNA TGTGCCAGCAGCTCCGGACAGGCGCCCTACGAGCAGTACTTC. Amino acids: CASSSGQAPYEQYF.

The chain employs TRBV27 and TRBJ2-7; 7 bases align to TRBD2. CDR3 length equals 12 residues. CDR1 and CDR2 from the germline V gene are MNHEY and SMNVEV (reference sequence). V lost 5 bases to trimming and J lost 5 bases; unmatched junction nucleotides: 3. The CDR3 loop is CASSLGGNEQYF. The CDR3 bases are TGTGCCAGCAGTCTCGGGGGGAACGAGCAGTACTTC.

The rearrangement uses TRBV4-2 and TRBJ1-1; D is possibly TRBD1 (5 bases). The CDR3 runs to 16 residues. The V gene lost 2 bases and the J gene lost 0 bases, with 13 bases spanning the gap. From germline, CDR1 is LGHNA and CDR2 YNFKEQ. In nucleotides, the CDR3 is TGTGCCAGCAGCCAACCTGGACAACCTTTGAACACTGAAGCTTTCTTT. Residues: CASSQPGQPLNTEAFF.

V is TRBV4-1 and J is TRBJ2-5; TRBD1 matches 8 bases. The CDR3 extends over 17 amino acids. J gave up 1 base and V 0 bases, and 7 bases lay outside the gene matches. The germline CDR1 and CDR2 sequences are MGHRA and YSYEKL. The CDR3 protein is CASSQDHTDRAQETQYF. The CDR3 coding sequence is TGCGCCAGCAGCCAAGACCACACGGACAGGGCCCAAGAGACCCAGTACTTC.

As concerns this clone: At the DNA level, this CDR3 is encoded by other sequences in the same sample as well. The chain is built from TRBV2 and TRBJ2-7; D is unresolved. CDR3 length: 14 residues. Germline CDR1 SNHLY, CDR2 FYNNEI. V lost 3 bases and J 3 bases, leaving 12 bases between the germline ends. The CDR3 sequence is CASSDGLLLYEQYF. The DNA for the CDR3 is TGTGCCAGCAGTGATGGTCTACTCCTCTACGAGCAGTACTTC.

V usage is TRBV11-3 and J usage is TRBJ2-7; D may be TRBD2 (6 bases). The CDR3 covers 17 residues. V dropped 1 base and J dropped 2 bases, with 18 bases sitting between them. Germline CDR1 and CDR2: SGHNT and YENEEA. The CDR3: CASSLAPWEASTYEQYF. The CDR3 coding sequence is TGTGCCAGCAGCTTAGCCCCGTGGGAGGCGTCGACCTACGAGCAGTACTTC. The full variable domain, with the rest looked up from reference TRBV11-3 and TRBJ2-7, is EAGVVQSPRYKIIEKKQPVAFWCNPISGHNTLYWYLQNLGQGPELLIRYENEEAVDDSQLPKDRFSAERLKGVDSTLKIQPAELGDSAVYLCASSLAPWEASTYEQYFGPGTRLTVT.

The J gene is TRBJ2-7, the V gene TRBV2; 12 positions agree with TRBD2. V dropped 10 bases and J dropped 4; count of bases not matched to a gene: 5. The V gene's germline CDR1 is SNHLY and CDR2 FYNNEI. The CDR3 is 13 residues long. The CDR3 protein is CATQGLAGYEQYF. In DNA, the CDR3 is TGTGCCACCCAGGGACTAGCGGGTTACGAGCAGTACTTC.

V is TRBV27 and J is TRBJ1-4; maybe TRBD1 (6 bases). Trimming stripped 6 bases from V and 6 bases from J, with 14 bases between. Germline loops: CDR1 MNHEY, CDR2 SMNVEV (reference sequence). The CDR3 has 14 residues. The chain's CDR3 is CASSIQGGYEKLFF. CDR3 sequence (DNA): TGTGCCAGCAGCATACAGGGAGGTTATGAAAAACTGTTTTTT.

The chain couples TRBV19 to TRBJ1-1; no reliable D call. Germline CDR1 is LNHDA and CDR2 is SQIVND (reference sequence). CDR3 length: 14 residues. Trimming pared 3 bases from V and 5 bases from J, leaving 13 bases between. CDR3 nucleotides: TGTGCCAGTAGTATTAAAGGGCAATGGACTGAAGCTTTCTTT. Translating gives CASSIKGQWTEAFF.

The rearrangement links TRBV5-1 to TRBJ2-2, with 10 positions matching TRBD1. With 4 bases clipped from V and 1 base from J, the junction kept 7 bases outside the gene matches. Germline V gene sequence: CDR1 SGHRS, CDR2 YFSETQ. This CDR3 has 17 amino acids. CDR3: CASSQGGTGVNTGELFF. In DNA form, the CDR3 reads TGCGCCAGCAGCCAAGGGGGGACAGGGGTGAACACCGGGGAGCTGTTTTTT.

J is TRBJ1-3 and V is TRBV6-5, with no clear D. V gave up 6 bases and J gave up 2 bases, with 5 bases separating them. The CDR3 runs 12 residues. Germline V gene sequence: CDR1 MNHEY, CDR2 SVGAGI. The CDR3 loop is CASRTTGNTIYF. As DNA, the CDR3 is TGTGCCAGCAGAACGACTGGAAACACCATATATTTT.

This clone was counted between two and nine times. The CDR3 protein is CASSGGQGIEQYF. The CDR3 DNA is TGTGCCAGCAGTGGGGGACAGGGGATAGAGCAGTACTTC. The chain combines TRBV6-1 with TRBJ2-7; TRBD1 aligns across 10 bases. This CDR3 spans 13 amino acids. The germline CDR1 and CDR2 sequences are MNHNS and SASEGT. V lost 4 bases to trimming and J lost 7 bases; unmatched junction nucleotides: 4.

This sequence joins TRBV7-8 and TRBJ1-4; D might be TRBD1 (5 bases). The CDR3 totals 15 residues. Deletions cut 1 base from V and 7 bases from J, with 13 bases between. Germline assignment: CDR1 SGHVS and CDR2 FQNEAQ. The CDR3 DNA sequence: TGTGCCAGCAGCTTAGGAAGGGGCGCGAGTGAAAAACTGTTTTTT. Protein: CASSLGRGASEKLFF.

J is TRBJ2-7 and V is TRBV6-5; D may correspond to TRBD1 or TRBD2 (5 bases each). Germline CDR1 is MNHEY and CDR2 is SVGAGI. This CDR3 has 12 residues. V was trimmed by 3 bases and J by 7 bases, leaving 10 bases between them. This chain's CDR3 is CASSYEGWEQYF. The CDR3 region has the DNA TGTGCCAGCAGTTATGAGGGGTGGGAGCAGTACTTC.

This rearrangement joins TRBV2 to TRBJ2-4, with TRBD2 identical over 10 bases. The CDR3 is made up of 15 amino acids. The junction had 6 bases not matched to a gene; V was cut back by 4 bases and J by 6 bases. The germline V gene encodes CDR1 SNHLY and CDR2 FYNNEI. Here the CDR3 DNA reads TGTGCCAGCAGTGGTTCTAGCGGGGGAGGAAACATTCAGTACTTC. Its translation: CASSGSSGGGNIQYF.

V gene TRBV13 combines with J gene TRBJ1-3; no clear D gene. Germline CDR1 PRHDT, CDR2 FYEKMQ (reference sequence). V was clipped by 1 base and J by 0 bases, with 7 bases between them. The CDR3 contains 15 residues. The CDR3 DNA reads TGTGCCAGCAGCTTAGAAGCGTACTCTGGAAACACCATATATTTT. Translation: CASSLEAYSGNTIYF.